This TCR beta chain appears in the sequencing data of a study of cytomegalovirus exposure and HLA in healthy donors (dated by TCRdb to the late 2010s). In the study overall: According to an earlier analysis of a few hundred of the donors, about 179 million T cells yielded some 120 million unique TCR beta sequences and around 280 Gb of sequence data. About 330 gigabases of sequencing data and roughly 81 million unique TCR sequences made up an early release that covered 500 to 700 HLA-typed donors. Among the roughly 410 genotyped donors, about 83% belonged to the genetic ancestry cluster associated with self-reported Caucasian donors. The study aimed to test whether cataloging public T cell receptors could reveal signatures of past pathogen exposure. The study used immunosequencing to profile the T cell repertoires of 600 to 850 subjects and linked those repertoires to cytomegalovirus serostatus. A separate validation cohort of more than 100 different subjects was used in addition to the 666-subject first cohort. To predict cytomegalovirus infection status, the study brought together high-throughput TCR immunosequencing, statistical association of individual TCRs with disease status, and machine learning. A later analysis re-analyzed previously published TCR beta repertoires from about 600 donors and added high-resolution HLA genotyping to study TCR occurrence patterns. Rather than drawing on any new phenotypic data, the later analysis identified candidate immune exposures from TCR beta sequences and the way those sequences occurred across donors. An earlier analysis of around 540 of the donors applied high-throughput TCR beta sequencing to assess whether each TCR beta V gene segment acted as functional or pseudogenic. Donor age, sex, ethnicity and CMV serostatus were compiled together with the repertoire data. Genome-wide SNP genotypes for about 65% of the roughly 670 donors were used in a later genetic analysis, which treated that subset as a discovery cohort. All discovery cohort repertoires had been generated using a single sequencing platform. Class I and class II HLA loci were covered by the typing at four-digit resolution. The number of donors typed differed by locus, with 629-630 for A, B, C, DRB1 and DQB1, around 500 for DQA1, over 600 for DPA1, and around 460 for DPB1. Roughly 5 DR-DQ haplotypes were handled as single units for association and clustering, since linkage in the cohort was strong. Among roughly 400 genotyped donors of the cohort, an average of around 240,000 unique TCR beta nucleotide sequences were sequenced per donor, roughly 20% of them non-productive.

The cohort was made up of approximately 670 healthy bone marrow donors. All cohort members were sampled while nominally healthy, although unrecorded immune exposures were likely present. The donor was CMV seropositive and was included in the group of 250 to 300 seropositive cohort members. Each donor provided a peripheral blood sample, and peripheral blood mononuclear cells were used for TCR beta sequencing. The Qiagen DNeasy Blood Extraction Kit was used to extract genomic DNA from the blood cell samples. The library relied on the immunoSEQ multiplex PCR assay. The multiplex PCR relied on a mix of 60 forward primers for TCR Vbeta segments and 13 reverse primers for TCR Jbeta segments. The CDR3 region of rearranged TCR beta genes was amplified from genomic DNA by a multiplex PCR assay. On the Illumina HiSeq System, the amplified TCR beta libraries were sequenced as 87-base-pair reads. The study's own analysis went as follows. Across the roughly 640 repertoires, a later analysis counted some 81 million unique TCR beta chains, around 11 million of which were shared by at least two donors. To remove PCR and sequencing errors, raw reads were error-corrected and collapsed into unique sequences using a nearest-neighbor algorithm that merged closely related sequences. CDR3 sequences were aligned to IMGT reference sequences to assign V, D and J gene segments. For a sequence to be retained, a match of at least six nucleotides was required to both a V gene segment and a J gene segment. Rearrangements were classified as productive when the CDR3 lacked stop codons and remained in frame with V and J, and all other rearrangements were classified as non-productive. CDR3 was defined according to IMGT convention as the region running from the second conserved V-encoded cysteine to the conserved J-encoded phenylalanine. In an earlier analysis of approximately 590 of the donors, sequences lacking an unambiguous match to a single V gene segment were excluded. An earlier analysis of some 500 of the donors classified V segments as functional when productive rearrangements were above 56.7% and as segregating when the standard deviation between donors was above 5%. A statistical classification framework was built for diagnosing cytomegalovirus status from the catalog of TCR beta chain sequences. A later analysis assigned V and J genes by comparing TCR nucleotide sequences with IMGT/GENE-DB human TR gene sequences. In a later analysis, CDR3 sequences and most-parsimonious VDJ recombination scenarios were assigned using the TCRdist pipeline. In a later analysis, every TCR beta chain was defined by the combination of its CDR3 amino acid sequence and its V-gene family, and reads without a unique V-gene family were dropped. A later analysis removed nearly 600 highly shared, low-generation-probability nucleotide sequences to deal with suspected cross-contamination and a sequencing artifact. For each public chain, a later analysis derived a clonal expansion index from normalized ranks of inferred template counts within each repertoire. In a later analysis, generation probabilities were computed with a VDJ recombination model fitted to out-of-frame rearrangements, and the resulting probabilities were checked against IGoR. In a later analysis, hypergeometric tests were used to score TCR-TCR, TCR-HLA and TCR-CMV co-occurrence, with a repertoire-size bias correction applied to TCR pairs. A later analysis estimated false discovery rates by permuting HLA or CMV assignments 20 times. In a later analysis, co-occurring TCRs were grouped using DBSCAN, with TCRdist sequence similarity added in when clustering inside HLA-allele-positive subsets. Co-occurrence clustering excluded repertoires with fewer than 30,000 or more than 120,000 public chains, plus five with anomalous nucleotide sharing. This immuneACCESS table, as held by TCRdb, lists in-frame sequences with V and J called but not all clones. Of the missing ones, under half trace to an unresolved V gene in checked studies; the others have no known cause. From that table come the V and J calls and clone size; the DNA was used to work out D and trimming. The sample contains 150,000 or so clones, roughly 85% of them found a single time. Clones ranked in the top ten supply 11% to 15% of the sample.

The CDR3 starts with the cysteine, ends with the phenylalanine, and has 12 residues. The read is trimmed to its CDR3 DNA, 36 bases read in frame from base 1. Trimming costs V 5 bases and J 5 bases, and their ends lie 6 bases apart. CDR1 and CDR2, per the germline V gene, are SGHVS and FNYEAQ. About this clone itself: Its binding antigen is unknown. No qualities accompany the bases; no much larger clone lies one base away.

The paper's findings and limits, for the study overall: According to the authors, the approach could potentially be generalized to other disease states and immunological phenotypes. In vitro tests confirmed that a few of the cytomegalovirus-associated TCR beta chains recognize cytomegalovirus antigens. In an earlier analysis of roughly 500 of the donors, most TCR beta V segments appeared in productive rearrangements about 87% or about 30% of the time, broadly matching IMGT annotations. The study listed around 160 TCR beta chains as associated with cytomegalovirus. For the cohort, immune exposure information was limited to CMV serostatus. The cohort was sequenced for TCR beta chains only, and without alpha or paired-chain data the features that could be detected were limited. Linkage disequilibrium might explain the correlated functional status among segregating V segments, but an unknown experimental factor could not be excluded. Because HLA typing was missing for some donors at each locus, association tests included only the typed subset. Across donors, most TCR sequences were observed very rarely, whereas some public TCRs were present in many individuals. A later analysis found that TCR association rates varied across HLA loci, with DRB1 alleles showing the most associated TCRs and HLA-C alleles the fewest. Roughly uniform sequencing depth across donors was assumed in presence/absence analyses, although this assumption may not hold. Several of the top co-occurrence clusters appeared to be linked to parvovirus B19, influenza, CMV and Epstein-Barr virus, according to a later analysis. Some IMGT-functional V segments, including TRBV6-2 and TRBV6-3, could not be told apart with the 87-base-pair reads, so those segments were excluded. A cluster of highly shared sequence variants was judged likely to be a technical artifact of the sequencing pipeline. At a false discovery rate of 0.05, a later analysis linked approximately 18,000 TCR beta sequences to specific HLA alleles. A later genetic analysis associated a missense DCLRE1C variant with V-gene and J-gene trimming of TCR beta chains, and an independent cohort replicated the association. Strong co-occurrence of HLA alleles, especially DR and DQ, made assigning TCR associations to individual alleles difficult. Because counts were too low, roughly 18 rarely observed V segments, including chromosome 9 orphons, were left out of the earlier analysis of 587 of the donors. A later analysis found that most CMV-associated TCR beta chains appeared HLA-restricted, with HLA associations seemingly driven largely by CMV exposure. In a later analysis, HLA-associated TCR beta chains showed more clonal expansion and lower generation probabilities than non-associated chains that were equally common. Cytomegalovirus status was reported to be diagnosed by the classifier with high specificity and sensitivity in both the original and validation cohorts. A further reported finding was that TCR beta sequences accurately predicted the HLA-A and HLA-B alleles for most subjects in the first cohort. Compared with the 666-donor mean, donors in an Asian-associated ancestry cluster had fewer N-insertions in productive TCRs, according to a later genetic analysis.

Material: PBMCs. This receptor chain uses TRBV7-6 and TRBJ2-2; no D gene can be assigned with confidence. This TCR was recovered from a man in his fifties in good health and CMV-seropositive. The CDR3 corresponds to CASSRSTGELFF. The nucleotide sequence is TGTGCCAGCAGCCGTAGTACCGGGGAGCTGTTTTTT.